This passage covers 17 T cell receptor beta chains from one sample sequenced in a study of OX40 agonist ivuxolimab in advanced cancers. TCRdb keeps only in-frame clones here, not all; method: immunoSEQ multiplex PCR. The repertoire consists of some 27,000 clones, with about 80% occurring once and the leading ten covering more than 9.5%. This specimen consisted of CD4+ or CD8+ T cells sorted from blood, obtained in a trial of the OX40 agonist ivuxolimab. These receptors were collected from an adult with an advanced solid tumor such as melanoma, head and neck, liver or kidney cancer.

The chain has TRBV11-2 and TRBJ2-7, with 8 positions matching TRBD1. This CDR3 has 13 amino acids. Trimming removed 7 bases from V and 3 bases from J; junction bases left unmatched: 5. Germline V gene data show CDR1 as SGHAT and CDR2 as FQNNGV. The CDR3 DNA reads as TGTGCCAGCACTGGGGGACAGGACTACGAGCAGTACTTC. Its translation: CASTGGQDYEQYF.

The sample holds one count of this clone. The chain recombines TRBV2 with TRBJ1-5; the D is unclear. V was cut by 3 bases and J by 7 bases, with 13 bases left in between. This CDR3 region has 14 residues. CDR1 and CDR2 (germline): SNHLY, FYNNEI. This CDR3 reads CASSDGRRSQPQHF. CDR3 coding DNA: TGTGCCAGCAGTGATGGCAGAAGATCCCAGCCCCAGCATTTT.

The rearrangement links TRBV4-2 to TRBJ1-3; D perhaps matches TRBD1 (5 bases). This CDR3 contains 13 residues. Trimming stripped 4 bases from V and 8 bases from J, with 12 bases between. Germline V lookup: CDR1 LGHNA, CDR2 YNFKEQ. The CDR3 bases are TGTGCCAGCAGCCTGGGACTTGCGGACACCATATATTTT. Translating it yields CASSLGLADTIYF.

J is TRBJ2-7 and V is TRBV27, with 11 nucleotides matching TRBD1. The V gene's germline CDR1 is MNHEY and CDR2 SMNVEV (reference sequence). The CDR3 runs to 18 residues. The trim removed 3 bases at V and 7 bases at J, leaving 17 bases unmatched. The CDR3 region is CASSFSPLSRDRGGEQYF. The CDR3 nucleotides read TGTGCCAGCAGTTTTTCCCCCCTCTCCCGGGACAGGGGGGGAGAGCAGTACTTC.

DNA for the CDR3: TGTGCCAGCAGCTTGGACAGGGGGCATGGCTACACCTTC. Encoded protein: CASSLDRGHGYTF. This chain joins TRBV7-9 and TRBJ1-2, with 11 nucleotides matching TRBD1. The CDR3 totals 13 residues. J lost 6 bases, V lost 3 bases, and 0 bases had no gene match. CDR1 SEHNR and CDR2 FQNEAQ come from the germline V gene (reference sequence).

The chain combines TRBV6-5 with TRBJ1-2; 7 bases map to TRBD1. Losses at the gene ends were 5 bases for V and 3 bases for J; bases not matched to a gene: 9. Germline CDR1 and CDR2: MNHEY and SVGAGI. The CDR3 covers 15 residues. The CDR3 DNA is TGTGCCAGCAGTCCAACTTCCGGGACAGACTATGGCTACACCTTC. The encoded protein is CASSPTSGTDYGYTF.

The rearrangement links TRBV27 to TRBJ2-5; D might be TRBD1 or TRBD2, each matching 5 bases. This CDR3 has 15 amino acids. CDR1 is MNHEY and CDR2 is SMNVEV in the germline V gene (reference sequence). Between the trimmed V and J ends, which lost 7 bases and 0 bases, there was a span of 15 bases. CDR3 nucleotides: TGTGCCAGCAAAAGAGGGACGTGGTACCAAGAGACCCAGTACTTC. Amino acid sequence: CASKRGTWYQETQYF.

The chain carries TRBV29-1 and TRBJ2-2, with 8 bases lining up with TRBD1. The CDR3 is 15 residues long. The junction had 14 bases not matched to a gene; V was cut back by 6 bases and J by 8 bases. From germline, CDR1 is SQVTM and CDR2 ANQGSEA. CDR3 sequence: CSVAGTGPPPGELFF. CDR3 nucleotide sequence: TGCAGCGTCGCCGGGACAGGCCCACCACCGGGGGAGCTGTTTTTT.

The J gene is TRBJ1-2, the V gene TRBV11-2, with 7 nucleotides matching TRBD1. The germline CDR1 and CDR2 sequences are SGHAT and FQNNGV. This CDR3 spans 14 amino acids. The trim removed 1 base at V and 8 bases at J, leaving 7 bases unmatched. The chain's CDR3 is CASSLVQGSGGYTF. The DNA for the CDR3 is TGTGCCAGCAGCTTAGTACAGGGGTCGGGCGGCTACACCTTC.

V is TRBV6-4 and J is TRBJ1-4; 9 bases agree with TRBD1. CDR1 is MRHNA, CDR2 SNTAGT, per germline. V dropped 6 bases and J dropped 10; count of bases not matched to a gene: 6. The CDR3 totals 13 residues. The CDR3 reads CASSTDRGGKLFF. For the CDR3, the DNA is TGTGCCAGCAGCACCGACAGGGGGGGAAAACTGTTTTTT.

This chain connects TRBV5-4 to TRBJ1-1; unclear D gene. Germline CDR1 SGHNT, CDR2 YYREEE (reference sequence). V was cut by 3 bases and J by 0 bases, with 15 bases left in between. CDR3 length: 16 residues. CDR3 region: CASSSEMVLLNTEAFF. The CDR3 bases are TGTGCCAGCAGCTCGGAAATGGTTCTGCTGAACACTGAAGCTTTCTTT.

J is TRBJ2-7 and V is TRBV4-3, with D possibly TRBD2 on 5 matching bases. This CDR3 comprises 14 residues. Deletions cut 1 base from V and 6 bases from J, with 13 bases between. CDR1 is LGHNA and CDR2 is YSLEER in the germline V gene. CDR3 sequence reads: CASSQVEAVLEQYF. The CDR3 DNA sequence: TGCGCCAGCAGCCAAGTGGAAGCGGTCCTCGAGCAGTACTTC.

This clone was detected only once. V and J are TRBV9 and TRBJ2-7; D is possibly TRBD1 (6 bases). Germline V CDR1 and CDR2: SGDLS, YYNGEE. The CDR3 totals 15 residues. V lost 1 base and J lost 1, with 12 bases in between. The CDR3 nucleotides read TGTGCCAGCAGCGTAAGGGACAATCCTTCCTACGAGCAGTACTTC. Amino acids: CASSVRDNPSYEQYF.

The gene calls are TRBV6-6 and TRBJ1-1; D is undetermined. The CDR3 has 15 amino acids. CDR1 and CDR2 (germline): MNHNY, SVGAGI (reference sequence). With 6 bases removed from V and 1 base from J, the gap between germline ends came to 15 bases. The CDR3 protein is CASRHTGTPNTEAFF. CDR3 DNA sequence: TGTGCCAGCAGACATACTGGCACACCGAACACTGAAGCTTTCTTT.

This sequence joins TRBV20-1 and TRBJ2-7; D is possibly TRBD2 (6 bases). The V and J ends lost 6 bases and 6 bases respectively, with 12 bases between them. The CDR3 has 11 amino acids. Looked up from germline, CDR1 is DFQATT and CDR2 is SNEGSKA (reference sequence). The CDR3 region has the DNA TGCAGTGCGCAGGTGGGGGGCGAGCAGTACTTC. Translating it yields CSAQVGGEQYF.

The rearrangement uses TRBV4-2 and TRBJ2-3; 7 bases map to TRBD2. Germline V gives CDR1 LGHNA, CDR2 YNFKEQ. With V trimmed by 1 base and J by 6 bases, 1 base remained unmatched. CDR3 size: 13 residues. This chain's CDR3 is CASSQVGGDTQYF. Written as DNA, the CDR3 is TGTGCCAGCAGCCAAGTGGGAGGGGATACGCAGTATTTT.

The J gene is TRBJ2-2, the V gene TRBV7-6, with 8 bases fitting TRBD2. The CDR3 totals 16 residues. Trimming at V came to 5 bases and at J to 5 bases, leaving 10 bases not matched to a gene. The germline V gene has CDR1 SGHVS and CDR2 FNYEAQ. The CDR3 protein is CASSNSGTRATGELFF. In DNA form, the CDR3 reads TGTGCCAGCAGCAATAGCGGGACTCGGGCGACCGGGGAGCTGTTTTTT.